The 27 T cell receptor beta chains below come from one sample, sequenced in a study of shared clonotypes between healthy human individuals (dated by TCRdb to about 2020). Receptor amplification or capture employed the immunoSEQ multiplex PCR assay. Sourced from immuneACCESS, this table was stored by TCRdb with only in-frame sequences that have V and J called. A share of the clones is absent; for the studies checked, an unresolved V gene accounts for under half, and the remainder has no known explanation. The sample yields over 400,000 clones; around 73% were counted once. The ten largest account for around 13% of the sample. The source material was PBMCs. Receptors originate from a woman in her thirties or forties in good health. Some clones in this sample may be carry-over from other donors' samples.

The chain joins TRBV7-3 to TRBJ2-3, with 8 bases matching TRBD1. Unmatched junction bases numbered 2, after V lost 1 base and J lost 5 bases. This CDR3 has 14 residues. Germline V gene lookup returns CDR1 SGHTA and CDR2 FQGTGA. The CDR3 sequence: CASSLRQGKDTQYF. The CDR3 nucleotides read TGTGCCAGCAGCTTAAGACAGGGGAAAGATACGCAGTATTTT.

This clone was detected ten times or more. Other nucleotide sequences in the sample specify the same CDR3. The chain combines TRBV18 with TRBJ1-5; D remains unclear. Germline V gene data show CDR1 as KGHSH and CDR2 as LQKENI. CDR3 length equals 13 residues. Trimming took off 2 bases at V and 1 base at J, with 3 bases between the two ends. The CDR3 loop is CASSPGSNQPQHF. CDR3 in DNA: TGTGCCAGCTCACCAGGGAGCAATCAGCCCCAGCATTTT.

This clone turned up a few times. The DNA for the CDR3 is TGTGCCAGCAGCTTCGCCCTGCAAGGGGGCGGGACCCAGTACTTC. It translates to CASSFALQGGGTQYF. This chain uses TRBV7-9 with TRBJ2-5, with 7 bases lining up with TRBD1. The CDR3 is made up of 15 amino acids. Germline V gives CDR1 SEHNR, CDR2 FQNEAQ (reference sequence). After removal of 3 bases from V and 7 bases from J, the junction contained 11 bases not matched to a gene.

The rearrangement links TRBV5-1 to TRBJ2-3; 9 bases agree with TRBD2. The CDR3 loop spans 15 amino acids. The V and J ends lost 6 bases and 5 bases, in that order; junction bases with no gene match: 10. Germline lookup yields CDR1 SGHRS and CDR2 YFSETQ. The CDR3 sequence is CASKVEVAGEDTQYF. The CDR3 DNA reads TGCGCCAGCAAGGTAGAGGTAGCGGGAGAAGATACGCAGTATTTT.

The chain carries TRBV25-1 and TRBJ2-3; D could derive from TRBD1 or TRBD2 (6 bases each). Trimming pared 3 bases from V and 6 bases from J, leaving 13 bases between. The CDR3 runs to 14 residues. Germline V lookup: CDR1 MGHDK, CDR2 SYGVNS. The CDR3 region has the DNA TGTGCCAGCAGTGATGGGGGGCGAGGGGATACGCAGTATTTT. It codes for CASSDGGRGDTQYF.

The V gene is TRBV5-6, the J gene TRBJ2-7, with TRBD1 matching 7 bases. Germline V gives CDR1 SGHDT, CDR2 YYEEEE. V dropped 3 bases and J dropped 3; count of bases not matched to a gene: 9. CDR3 size: 15 residues. The CDR3, as DNA: TGTGCCAGCAGCTACACAGGGGTCGGGTTCTACGAGCAGTACTTC. Its protein product is CASSYTGVGFYEQYF.

The V gene is TRBV19, the J gene TRBJ2-2; 7 bases map to TRBD1. Unmatched junction bases numbered 8, after V lost 6 bases and J lost 1 base. This CDR3 is 16 amino acids long. Germline V gives CDR1 LNHDA, CDR2 SQIVND (reference sequence). CDR3 nucleotides: TGTGCCAGTAGCCCTCACGGACAGGTGAACACCGGGGAGCTGTTTTTT. Translation gives CASSPHGQVNTGELFF.

This clone came up a few times. The chain is built from TRBV5-1 and TRBJ1-1, with D perhaps TRBD1 (5 bases). The germline V and J ends were trimmed by 1 base and 3 bases, with 22 bases remaining between them. The CDR3 covers 18 residues. CDR1 is SGHRS and CDR2 is YFSETQ in the germline V gene. The CDR3 sequence is CASSLSWGSQGGYTEAFF. CDR3 nucleotide sequence: TGCGCCAGCAGCTTGTCATGGGGTTCGCAGGGAGGGTACACTGAAGCTTTCTTT.

The rearrangement links TRBV7-9 to TRBJ1-1; TRBD1 matches 7 bases. V gave up 2 bases and J gave up 2 bases; unmatched junction bases: 14. This CDR3 is 18 amino acids long. Germline loops: CDR1 SEHNR, CDR2 FQNEAQ (reference sequence). The CDR3 DNA reads as TGTGCCAGCAGCTTAAAAATTTTACGGGACAGAAGTAACACTGAAGCTTTCTTT. Protein: CASSLKILRDRSNTEAFF.

The V and J genes are TRBV6-7 and TRBJ2-7; TRBD2 aligns across 10 bases. TRBV6-7 is sorted into the ORF group, with uncertain function. V shed 2 bases and J 3 bases; nucleotides not matched to a gene: 4. The CDR3 runs to 15 residues. The CDR3 loop reads CASSYIAGGIYEQYF. The CDR3 coding sequence is TGTGCCAGCAGTTACATAGCGGGAGGAATCTACGAGCAGTACTTC.

J is TRBJ2-1 and V is TRBV9; 15 bases align to TRBD2. Trimming at V came to 3 bases and at J to 13 bases, leaving 5 bases not matched to a gene. Germline V gene lookup returns CDR1 SGDLS and CDR2 YYNGEE. This CDR3 spans 14 amino acids. CDR3 in amino acids: CASSDGTSGRFQFF. The DNA of the CDR3 is TGTGCCAGCAGCGACGGGACTAGCGGGAGGTTCCAGTTCTTC.

This clone has only a few counts. The J gene is TRBJ2-1, the V gene TRBV14, with 8 bases identical to TRBD1. The CDR3 is made up of 14 amino acids. Trimming took 1 base from V and 7 from J; bases not matched to a gene: 3. CDR1 SGHDN and CDR2 FVKESK come from the germline V gene. The CDR3 sequence: CASSQAQGANEQFF. The CDR3 region has the DNA TGTGCCAGCAGCCAAGCCCAGGGGGCTAATGAGCAGTTCTTC.

With respect to this clone: Within the sample, other DNA sequences also encode this same CDR3. The J gene is TRBJ1-1, the V gene TRBV2, with D unclear. Deletions cut 6 bases from V and 2 bases from J, with 4 bases between. Germline CDR1 and CDR2: SNHLY and FYNNEI. This CDR3 region has 11 residues. CDR3 bases: TGTGCCAGCAGAGTTAACACTGAAGCTTTCTTT. As protein: CASRVNTEAFF. Full variable domain (outside the CDR3, taken from reference TRBV2 and TRBJ1-1): EPEVTQTPSHQVTQMGQEVILRCVPISNHLYFYWYRQILGQKVEFLVSFYNNEISEKSEIFDDQFSVERPDGSNFTLKIRSTKLEDSAMYFCASRVNTEAFFGQGTRLTVV.

This chain uses TRBV28 with TRBJ2-5; D possibly matches TRBD1 or TRBD2 (5 bases each). CDR1 is MDHEN and CDR2 is SYDVKM in the germline V gene. The CDR3 extends over 14 amino acids. V lost 4 bases and J lost 4, with 13 bases in between. CDR3 in amino acids: CASSSGPGGETQYF. CDR3 DNA: TGTGCCAGCAGTTCCGGACCTGGGGGAGAGACCCAGTACTTC.

This chain uses TRBV29-1 with TRBJ2-1; TRBD2 matches 8 bases. The ends lost 8 bases at V and 6 bases at J; junction bases unmatched: 6. The length of the CDR3 is 12 residues. The germline CDR1 and CDR2 sequences are SQVTM and ANQGSEA. The CDR3 DNA sequence: TGCAGCACCCTAGCGGGTAGCAATGAGCAGTTCTTC. The encoded protein is CSTLAGSNEQFF.

The genes are TRBV18 and TRBJ2-3; D is unclear. The V end was cut by 0 bases, the J end by 4 bases, with 11 bases between. This CDR3 is built from 15 residues. Germline V gene data show CDR1 as KGHSH and CDR2 as LQKENI. Written as DNA, the CDR3 is TGTGCCAGCTCACCACCCATCGGAGTCCCAGATACGCAGTATTTT. It codes for CASSPPIGVPDTQYF.

The V and J genes are TRBV15 and TRBJ2-2; D is ambiguous. Trimming shortened V by 3 bases and J by 7 bases, and 9 bases separated the two germline ends. Germline V gives CDR1 LNHNV, CDR2 YYDKDF (reference sequence). The CDR3 covers 13 residues. CDR3 protein: CATSRRWDGELFF. The CDR3 DNA sequence: TGTGCCACCAGCAGGCGGTGGGACGGGGAGCTGTTTTTT.

This clone was seen just once. This chain connects TRBV9 to TRBJ2-7; D possibly corresponds to TRBD1 (5 bases). V gave up 0 bases and J gave up 8 bases, with 15 bases separating them. Germline CDR1 is SGDLS and CDR2 is YYNGEE. This CDR3 spans 14 amino acids. The CDR3 here is CASSVGGNTPQQYF. The CDR3 DNA sequence: TGTGCCAGCAGCGTAGGGGGCAACACCCCTCAGCAGTACTTC.

The V and J genes are TRBV9 and TRBJ1-2; 7 bases fit TRBD1. The CDR3 length is 13 residues. V gave up 4 bases and J gave up 8 bases; unmatched junction bases: 8. The germline gives CDR1 SGDLS, CDR2 YYNGEE. CDR3 in amino acids: CASSLQGFWGYTF. The CDR3 DNA reads TGTGCCAGCAGCCTACAGGGGTTTTGGGGCTACACCTTC.

This clone was recorded once. The chain recombines TRBV5-1 with TRBJ2-2; a possible D gene is TRBD2 (6 bases). There are 14 residues in the CDR3. Germline lookup yields CDR1 SGHRS and CDR2 YFSETQ. Trimming removed 4 bases from V and 6 bases from J, with 13 bases in between. CDR3 nucleotides: TGCGCCAGCAGCAACCGTACGGGGGCCGGGGAGCTGTTTTTT. Amino acids: CASSNRTGAGELFF.

This chain joins TRBV7-9 and TRBJ2-1, with TRBD2 matching over 7 bases. Germline V lookup: CDR1 SEHNR, CDR2 FQNEAQ (reference sequence). This CDR3 is 16 amino acids long. With 1 base clipped from V and 3 bases from J, the junction kept 6 bases outside the gene matches. The CDR3 loop is CASSLGGGRNYNEQFF. In DNA form, the CDR3 reads TGTGCCAGCAGCTTAGGAGGCGGGAGAAACTACAATGAGCAGTTCTTC.

The chain has TRBV7-2 and TRBJ2-2; a weak D match, TRBD1 (5 bases). V lost 6 bases to trimming and J lost 1 base, with 12 bases between them. This CDR3 spans 15 amino acids. The germline V gene encodes CDR1 SGHTA and CDR2 FQGNSA. The CDR3 region has the DNA TGTGCCAGCAGTTCTATTACAGGGAACACCGGGGAGCTGTTTTTT. This sequence encodes CASSSITGNTGELFF.

The chain is built from TRBV28 and TRBJ1-1, with unresolved D. Trimming removed 6 bases at V and 1 base at J, with 12 bases between. Looked up from germline, CDR1 is MDHEN and CDR2 is SYDVKM. The CDR3 runs 14 residues. The chain's CDR3 is CASRTGRGNTEAFF. DNA of the CDR3: TGTGCCAGCAGGACTGGCCGGGGGAACACTGAAGCTTTCTTT.

The rearrangement uses TRBV5-1 and TRBJ2-7, with 10 bases fitting TRBD2. The CDR3 extends over 14 amino acids. Germline values: CDR1 SGHRS, CDR2 YFSETQ. The J segment lost 7 bases and the V segment lost 0 bases, leaving 4 bases of the junction unmatched. The CDR3 DNA reads as TGCGCCAGCAGCTTGGTTGGACTAGCGGATGAGCAGTACTTC. Its translation is CASSLVGLADEQYF.

The chain links TRBV30 to TRBJ2-1; TRBD1 or TRBD2 may be the D gene (5 bases each). Germline V CDR1 and CDR2: GTSNPN, SVGIG (reference sequence). V lost 3 bases to trimming and J lost 14 bases, with 11 bases between them. The length of the CDR3 is 10 residues. The CDR3 sequence: CAWRGVAEFF. CDR3 bases: TGTGCCTGGAGGGGGGTAGCCGAGTTCTTC.

The chain joins TRBV9 to TRBJ1-4; D is possibly TRBD1 (6 bases). The length of the CDR3 is 17 residues. The germline V and J ends were trimmed by 7 bases and 3 bases, with 22 bases remaining between them. Per the germline V gene, CDR1 is SGDLS and CDR2 is YYNGEE. The chain's CDR3 is CASSSGGASVANEKLFF. The CDR3 nucleotides read TGTGCCAGCTCTTCGGGGGGGGCATCGGTGGCTAATGAAAAACTGTTTTTT.

The chain links TRBV2 to TRBJ2-1; D might be TRBD1 or TRBD2, each matching 6 bases. Per the germline V gene, CDR1 is SNHLY and CDR2 is FYNNEI. The CDR3 is 15 residues long. V lost 2 bases to trimming and J lost 2 bases, with 10 bases between them. The chain's CDR3 is CASSEYGGPYNEQFF. CDR3 bases: TGTGCCAGCAGTGAATACGGGGGCCCCTACAATGAGCAGTTCTTC.